The 9 T cell receptor beta chains reported below all come from one sample, sequenced in a study of blood T cell repertoires in COVID-19. The table came from immunoSEQ multiplex PCR; TCRdb's copy has only in-frame clones and leaves some out. Among about 260,000 clones, approximately 91% were seen once, and the ten largest hold 2.5% to 3%. The source material was peripheral blood. The receptors shown here come from a young adult with COVID-19, enrolled during active disease.

The genes are TRBV9 and TRBJ1-1; D is unclear. The CDR3 contains 14 residues. Trimming stripped 4 bases from V and 0 bases from J, with 10 bases between. Germline CDR1 reads SGDLS; CDR2 reads YYNGEE. CDR3 bases: TGTGCCAGCAGCCCCTTAATTATGAACACTGAAGCTTTCTTT. It yields the protein CASSPLIMNTEAFF.

The rearrangement uses TRBV6-5 and TRBJ1-5, with no clear D. Germline assignment: CDR1 MNHEY and CDR2 SVGAGI. With 0 bases removed from V and 5 bases from J, the gap between germline ends came to 11 bases. The CDR3 has 15 amino acids. The CDR3 reads CASSYSSGWDQPQHF. CDR3 nucleotides: TGTGCCAGCAGTTACTCGTCGGGGTGGGATCAGCCCCAGCATTTT.

The gene calls are TRBV28 and TRBJ2-1, with a tentative D call TRBD2 (5 bases). Germline lookup yields CDR1 MDHEN and CDR2 SYDVKM. The CDR3 is 15 residues long. The V end was cut by 7 bases, the J end by 3 bases, with 16 bases between. The CDR3 loop reads CASTPEAGNYNEQFF. The CDR3 DNA is TGTGCCAGCACCCCCGAGGCCGGGAACTACAATGAGCAGTTCTTC.

The genes are TRBV6-5 and TRBJ1-5; possible D gene TRBD1, 6 bases. The germline gives CDR1 MNHEY, CDR2 SVGAGI. The V end lost 2 bases, the J end lost 7 bases, and 9 bases lay between the germline ends. This CDR3 comprises 13 residues. DNA for the CDR3: TGTGCCAGCAGTTACAAGGGGGGGCAGCCCCAGCATTTT. Translation: CASSYKGGQPQHF.

This chain uses TRBV5-8 with TRBJ2-3; tentatively, D is TRBD2 (6 bases). The length of the CDR3 is 17 residues. CDR1 and CDR2 from the germline V gene are SGHTS and YDEGEE. V lost 3 bases and J lost 1, with 18 bases in between. CDR3 nucleotides: TGTGCCAGCAGCTCGGAGGGGAAATGGGGTGGCACAGATACGCAGTATTTT. Protein sequence: CASSSEGKWGGTDTQYF.

V and J are TRBV21-1 and TRBJ2-3; TRBD2 reflects the table's D call only, with no check against the DNA. TRBV21-1 counts as a pseudogene. CDR3 length equals 19 residues. The CDR3 coding sequence is TGTGCCAGCAGCCTTAAGAAGCCGGGACTAGCGGGTTGCACAGATACGCAGTATTTT. It is translated as CASSLKKPGLAGCTDTQYF.

V usage is TRBV28 and J usage is TRBJ1-2, with D perhaps matching TRBD1 (6 bases). CDR1 and CDR2 (germline): MDHEN, SYDVKM. This CDR3 comprises 13 residues. V shed 4 bases and J shed 4 bases, with 10 bases lying between them. The CDR3 loop is CASSSQGGYGYTF. CDR3 bases: TGTGCCAGCAGTTCTCAAGGGGGCTATGGCTACACCTTC.

This rearrangement joins TRBV24-1 to TRBJ2-5; D call uncertain. The CDR3 extends over 15 amino acids. In germline, CDR1 is KGHDR, CDR2 SFDVKD. V was shortened by 4 bases and J by 7 bases, with 18 bases between the two germline ends. In DNA form, the CDR3 reads TGTGCCACCAGTGACTCCGGCGGCTTCTCCGGGACCCAGTACTTC. Translating it yields CATSDSGGFSGTQYF.

The chain joins TRBV7-2 to TRBJ2-7; 7 bases match TRBD2. There are 20 residues in the CDR3. Germline V gene data show CDR1 as SGHTA and CDR2 as FQGNSA. The J segment lost 3 bases and the V segment lost 0 bases, leaving 20 bases of the junction unmatched. The DNA of the CDR3 is TGTGCCAGCAGCTTAGCCGACGGGATAGCGGGTGAGGAAGGTGACTACGAGCAGTACTTC. Amino acid sequence: CASSLADGIAGEEGDYEQYF.